Detailed here is one T cell receptor beta chain. Within the sample, other DNA sequences also encode this same CDR3. This entry belongs to a study of control samples from healthy donors and cancer patients. The CDR3 loop spans 12 amino acids. Trimming took off 1 base at V and 4 bases at J, with 5 bases between the two ends. Germline V gene sequence: CDR1 SEHNR, CDR2 FQNEAQ (reference sequence). Method: immunoSEQ multiplex PCR; TCRdb's copy keeps in-frame clones and lacks some. The top ten clones hold 3% to 4.5% of a sample with around 100,000 clones, roughly nine tenths of them seen once. Source material: blood. This clonotype was sampled from a woman aged 18-29 years in good health. The chain couples TRBV7-9 to TRBJ2-7, with no clear D. CDR3 in amino acids: CASSLEVYEQYF. The CDR3 DNA follows: TGTGCCAGCAGCTTAGAAGTTTACGAGCAGTACTTC.